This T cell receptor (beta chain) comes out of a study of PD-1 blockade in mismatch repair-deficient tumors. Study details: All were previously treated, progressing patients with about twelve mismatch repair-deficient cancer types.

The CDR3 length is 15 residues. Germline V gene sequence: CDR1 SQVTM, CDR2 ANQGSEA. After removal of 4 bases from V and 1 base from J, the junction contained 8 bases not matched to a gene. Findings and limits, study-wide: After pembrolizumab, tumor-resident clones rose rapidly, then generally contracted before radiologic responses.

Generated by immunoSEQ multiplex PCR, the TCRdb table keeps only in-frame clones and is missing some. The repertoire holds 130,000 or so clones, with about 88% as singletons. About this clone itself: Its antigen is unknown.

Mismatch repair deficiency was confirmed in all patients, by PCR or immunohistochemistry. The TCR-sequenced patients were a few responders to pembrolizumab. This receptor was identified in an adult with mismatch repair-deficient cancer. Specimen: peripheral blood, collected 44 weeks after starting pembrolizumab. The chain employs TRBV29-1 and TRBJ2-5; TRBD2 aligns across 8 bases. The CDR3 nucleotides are TGCAGCGTTGTTTTCAGGCGGGAGGTCCAAGAGACCCAGTACTTC. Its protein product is CSVVFRREVQETQYF.